This T cell receptor beta chain was sequenced for a study of shared T cell receptors in the human thymus. Libraries were prepared by immunoSEQ multiplex PCR; TCRdb keeps only in-frame clonotypes and omits some of them. Of 550,000 to 800,000 clones listed, 75% to 90% are singletons. The sample was also reused in another study, on human thymus T cells. That source adds: Immunologically healthy infants in Finland undergoing congenital heart defect surgery were the donors.

The sample comprised thymocytes. This TCR was sampled from a girl in the first two years of life with a congenital heart defect.

The CDR3 region is CASSPRDRQNTEAFF. The DNA of the CDR3 is TGCGCCAGCAGCCCACGGGACAGACAGAACACTGAAGCTTTCTTT. The rearrangement uses TRBV4-1 and TRBJ1-1, with 7 bases identical to TRBD1. CDR1 and CDR2 from the germline V gene are MGHRA and YSYEKL. V dropped 4 bases and J dropped 1; count of bases not matched to a gene: 6. This CDR3 has 15 amino acids.